What follows are 8 T cell receptor beta chains derived from one specimen sequenced in a study of post-analysis software for immune sequencing data. Study conclusions and caveats: Patients showed TRBV5-6, TRBV5-1 and TRBV20-1 among a few TRBV segments more frequent than in controls.

Prepared TCR beta cDNA libraries contained unique molecular identifiers. One entry per CDR3 protein, called by TCRdb with MiXCR from the PCR reads. Of around 710,000 distinct CDR3 sequences in the sample, about 45% were seen once. Their target antigens are unknown. The sample comprised blood. The receptors come from a girl aged 10 to 17 with multiple sclerosis.

The rearrangement uses TRBV28 and TRBJ2-1; 11 positions match TRBD1. CDR1 and CDR2 from the germline V gene are MDHEN and SYDVKM. Unmatched junction bases numbered 7, after V lost 5 bases and J lost 7 bases. The CDR3 consists of 15 residues. The CDR3 loop reads CASSPGQGGWNEQFF. The CDR3 bases are TGTGCCAGCAGTCCGGGACAGGGGGGATGGAATGAGCAGTTCTTC.

V and J are TRBV20-1 and TRBJ2-1, with TRBD2 matching over 11 bases. The length of the CDR3 is 14 residues. Losses at the gene ends were 6 bases for V and 10 bases for J; bases not matched to a gene: 11. In germline, CDR1 is DFQATT, CDR2 SNEGSKA (reference sequence). CDR3 in DNA: TGCAGTGCCCGACTAGCGGGAAGTCAGCGGGAGCAGTTCTTC. It translates to CSARLAGSQREQFF.

Only a few counts were recorded for this clonotype. V and J are TRBV5-5 and TRBJ2-5, with D possibly being TRBD2 (5 bases). The J call could be wrong; TRBJ2-7 is a better fit for the DNA end. There are 13 residues in the CDR3. Per the germline V gene, CDR1 is SGHKS and CDR2 is YYEKEE (reference sequence). CDR3 in DNA: TGTGCCAGCAGCCCCGACATAAGCGGCGAGCAGTACTTC. Its protein is CASSPDISGEQYF.

This clonotype has only a few counts. V and J are TRBV7-2 and TRBJ2-3; D is undetermined. The CDR3 runs to 13 residues. The germline CDR1 and CDR2 sequences are SGHTA and FQGNSA. Trimming left V 3 bases short and J 3 bases short, with 7 bases between. CDR3 residues: CASSFKPTDTQYF. CDR3 in DNA: TGTGCCAGCAGCTTCAAGCCGACAGATACGCAGTATTTT. Full variable domain (remainder filled in from reference TRBV7-2 and TRBJ2-3): GAGVSQSPSNKVTEKGKDVELRCDPISGHTALYWYRQSLGQGLEFLIYFQGNSAPDKSGLPSDRFSAERTGGSVSTLTIQRTQQEDSAVYLCASSFKPTDTQYFGPGTRLTVL.

This clonotype was picked up a small number of times. Compared with germline, one end of the junction differs, possibly owing to a read error. The genes are TRBV7-6 and TRBJ2-7; D gene ambiguous. Germline CDR1 and CDR2: SGHVS and FNYEAQ. This CDR3 contains 13 residues. CDR3: CVSSLKLTYEQYF. DNA for the CDR3: TGTGTCAGCAGCCTTAAACTAACCTACGAGCAGTACTTC.

This clonotype has a single count. The chain has TRBV12-3 or TRBV12-4 and TRBJ2-7; 11 nucleotides match TRBD2. The J call may not be correct, given that the DNA end is closer to TRBJ2-4. CDR3 length equals 17 residues. This CDR3 reads CASSLWTSGRTKNIQYF. The CDR3 DNA is TGTGCCAGCAGTCTTTGGACTAGCGGGCGAACCAAAAACATTCAGTACTTC.

The sample holds a few counts of this clonotype. The rearrangement uses TRBV30 and TRBJ2-1, with TRBD2 identical over 10 bases. The CDR3 loop spans 15 amino acids. The V gene end was trimmed by 0 bases and the J gene end by 8 bases; junction bases not matched to a gene: 7. Germline V CDR1 and CDR2: GTSNPN, SVGIG (reference sequence). CDR3 amino acids: CAWSVWLAGEDEQFF. Written as DNA, the CDR3 is TGTGCCTGGAGTGTATGGCTAGCGGGAGAGGATGAGCAGTTCTTC. Filled out from reference TRBV30 and TRBJ2-1, the complete variable domain reads SQTIHQWPATLVQPVGSPLSLECTVEGTSNPNLYWYRQAAGRGLQLLFYSVGIGQISSEVPQNLSASRPQDRQFILSSKKLLLSDSGFYLCAWSVWLAGEDEQFFGPGTRLTVL.

This chain uses TRBV6-5 with TRBJ2-1; D assignment may be TRBD1 or TRBD2 (5 bases each). V was clipped by 0 bases and J by 13 bases, with 13 bases between them. Germline assignment: CDR1 MNHEY and CDR2 SVGAGI. The CDR3 has 13 residues. This chain's CDR3 is CASSYSEGLDQFF. The CDR3 nucleotides are TGTGCCAGCAGTTACTCCGAGGGGCTAGACCAGTTCTTC.